There are a few counts of the clone carrying this TCR beta chain. Its specificity is unknown. Extraction and reverse transcription of RNA yielded cDNA as the sequencing template. Some clones are missing from TCRdb's copy, which holds only in-frame ones; the method was immunoSEQ multiplex PCR. The repertoire holds 110,000 or so clones, with 59% as singletons. V lost 8 bases, J lost 3 bases, and 29 bases lay in between. The CDR3 consists of 18 residues. Germline V lookup: CDR1 SGHTA, CDR2 FQGNSA. The entry originates in a study of CD8+ T cells in alopecia areata. PBMCs provided sorted CD4+ and CD8+ T cells. Study-level findings and limits: Lesional scalp, notably in alopecia totalis/universalis, had clonality above that of normal scalp. Normal skin's resident alphabeta T cells are also sequenced in scalp samples.

The sequenced material came from CD8+ T cells sorted from blood. The J gene is TRBJ2-7, the V gene TRBV7-2; the D call may be TRBD1 or TRBD2 (5 bases each). The receptor comes from a human donor in good health. CDR3 coding DNA: TGTGCCAGCGGGGGAGAGTTGCGTCTTGGCAGGGCCGTCTACGAGCAGTACTTC. Translation: CASGGELRLGRAVYEQYF.